This T cell receptor (beta chain) was sequenced during a study of cytomegalovirus exposure and HLA in healthy donors (dated by TCRdb to about 2017). For context, the study as a whole: In an earlier analysis of under 750 of the donors, 276 Gb of sequence data and about 110 million unique TCR beta sequences from approximately 180 million T cells were reported. An early release that covered fewer than 800 HLA-typed donors contained around 330 gigabases of sequencing data and tens of millions of unique TCR sequences. Among the approximately 400 genotyped donors, approximately 81% belonged to the genetic ancestry cluster associated with self-reported Caucasian donors. The aim of the study was to test whether cataloging public T cell receptors could identify signatures of past pathogen exposure. The T cell repertoires of several hundred subjects were profiled by immunosequencing and related to cytomegalovirus serostatus. Along with the roughly 710-subject first cohort, a separate validation cohort of over a hundred different subjects was used. High-throughput TCR immunosequencing, statistical association of individual TCRs with disease status, and machine learning were combined to predict cytomegalovirus infection status. In a later analysis, previously published TCR beta repertoires from roughly 710 donors were re-analyzed and high-resolution HLA genotyping was added so that TCR occurrence patterns could be studied. Rather than using new phenotypic data, the later analysis identified candidate immune exposures from TCR beta sequences and from how often those sequences occurred across donors. An earlier analysis of several hundred of the donors used high-throughput TCR beta sequencing to judge whether each TCR beta V gene segment behaved as functional or pseudogenic. Alongside the repertoire data, information on donor age, sex, ethnicity and CMV serostatus was compiled. Genome-wide SNP genotypes for about 60% of the 666 donors were used in a later genetic analysis, which treated that subset as a discovery cohort. Every repertoire in the discovery cohort had been generated on one and the same sequencing platform. Both class I and class II loci were covered by HLA typing, at four-digit resolution. The number of typed donors differed by locus: 629-630 for A, B, C, DRB1 and DQB1; 522 for DQA1; about 600 for DPA1; and around 490 for DPB1. Because of strong linkage in the cohort, roughly five DR-DQ haplotypes were treated as single units for association and clustering. On average, 235,054 unique TCR beta nucleotide sequences were sequenced per donor among 398 genotyped donors of the cohort, with 15% to 20% of those sequences being non-productive.

In regard to this clone: Its antigen remains unidentified. No base quality information exists; no much larger clone differs at one position.

CDR1 SGHTA and CDR2 FQGTGA are derived from the germline V gene. The CDR3 goes from the cysteine to the phenylalanine over 16 residues. The CDR3 DNA has 48 bases and is translated from base 1. At the junction V is shortened by 5 bases and J by 6 bases; bases outside the gene matches: 12. General findings and caveats noted by the study authors: A later analysis found that HLA-associated TCR beta chains were more clonally expanded and had lower generation probabilities than equally common non-associated chains. The authors suggested that the approach could potentially be extended to other disease states and immunological phenotypes. Correlated functional status among segregating V segments might reflect linkage disequilibrium, but an unknown experimental factor could not be ruled out. Cytomegalovirus status was reported to be diagnosed by the classifier with high specificity and sensitivity in both the original and validation cohorts. At a false discovery rate of 0.05, a later analysis linked about 17,000 TCR beta sequences to specific HLA alleles. The study gave a list of 150 to 200 TCR beta chains associated with cytomegalovirus. A cluster of highly shared sequence variants was judged likely to be a technical artifact of the sequencing pipeline. Because some donors lacked HLA typing at each locus, the association tests relied only on the typed subset. A further reported finding was that TCR beta sequences accurately predicted the HLA-A and HLA-B alleles for most subjects in the first cohort. An earlier analysis of roughly 570 of the donors showed that most TCR beta V segments appeared in productive rearrangements either about 87% or about 30% of the time, which broadly matched IMGT annotations. In a later analysis, several top co-occurrence clusters were reported to appear linked to parvovirus B19, influenza, CMV and Epstein-Barr virus. Because the 87-base-pair reads could not distinguish some IMGT-functional V segments, including TRBV6-2 and TRBV6-3, those segments were excluded. In vitro tests confirmed that a few of the cytomegalovirus-associated TCR beta chains recognize cytomegalovirus antigens. Compared with the approximately 600-donor mean, donors in an Asian-associated ancestry cluster had fewer N-insertions in productive TCRs, according to a later genetic analysis. The cohort was sequenced for TCR beta chains only, and without alpha or paired-chain data the features that could be detected were limited. In a later genetic analysis, a missense DCLRE1C variant was associated with V-gene and J-gene trimming of TCR beta chains, and the association was replicated in an independent cohort. Because counts were too low, under 20 rarely observed V segments, including chromosome 9 orphons, were left out of the earlier analysis of 587 of the donors. While some public TCRs were present in many individuals, most TCR sequences turned up only very rarely across donors. According to a later analysis, most CMV-associated TCR beta chains appeared to be HLA-restricted, and the HLA associations seemed to be driven largely by CMV exposure. Sequencing depth was assumed to be roughly uniform across donors in the presence/absence analyses, though that assumption may not hold. When HLA alleles, especially DR and DQ, strongly co-occurred, attributing TCR associations to individual alleles was difficult. For the cohort, immune exposure information was limited to CMV serostatus. In a later analysis, TCR association rates were found to vary across HLA loci, with the most associated TCRs seen for DRB1 alleles and the fewest for HLA-C alleles.

Libraries came from the immunoSEQ multiplex PCR assay. For the multiplex PCR, a mixture combining 60 forward primers for TCR Vbeta segments and 13 reverse primers for TCR Jbeta segments was used. The CDR3 region of rearranged TCR beta genes was amplified from genomic DNA with a multiplex PCR assay. On the Illumina HiSeq System, the amplified TCR beta libraries were sequenced as 87-base-pair reads. Per the original workflow: A later analysis counted about 80 million unique TCR beta chains across the 550 to 750 repertoires, and some 11 million of these chains were shared by at least two donors. To remove PCR and sequencing errors, raw reads were error-corrected and collapsed into unique sequences using a nearest-neighbor algorithm that merged closely related sequences. CDR3 sequences were aligned to IMGT reference sequences to assign V, D and J gene segments. For a sequence to be retained, at least a six-nucleotide match to both a V gene segment and a J gene segment was required. Rearrangements were classified as productive when the CDR3 lacked stop codons and remained in frame with V and J, and all other rearrangements were classified as non-productive. Following IMGT convention, CDR3 was defined as the stretch from the second conserved V-encoded cysteine up to the conserved J-encoded phenylalanine. In an earlier analysis of more than 550 of the donors, sequences lacking an unambiguous match to a single V gene segment were excluded. In an earlier analysis of several hundred of the donors, V segments were called functional above 56.7% productive rearrangements and were called segregating when the between-donor standard deviation exceeded 5%. A statistical classification framework was built for diagnosing cytomegalovirus status from the catalog of TCR beta chain sequences. In a later analysis, V and J genes were assigned by comparing TCR nucleotide sequences against IMGT/GENE-DB human TR gene sequences. The TCRdist pipeline was used in a later analysis to assign CDR3 sequences and most-parsimonious VDJ recombination scenarios. A later analysis defined each TCR beta chain by its CDR3 amino acid sequence plus V-gene family, and excluded reads lacking a unique V-gene family. To address suspected cross-contamination and a sequencing artifact, a later analysis removed over 500 highly shared, low-generation-probability nucleotide sequences. For each public chain, a later analysis derived a clonal expansion index from normalized ranks of inferred template counts within each repertoire. In a later analysis, generation probabilities were computed with a VDJ recombination model fitted to out-of-frame rearrangements, and the resulting probabilities were checked against IGoR. In a later analysis, hypergeometric tests were used to score TCR-TCR, TCR-HLA and TCR-CMV co-occurrence, with a repertoire-size bias correction applied to TCR pairs. False discovery rates were estimated in a later analysis by permuting HLA or CMV assignments 20 times. In a later analysis, co-occurring TCRs were grouped with DBSCAN, and TCRdist sequence similarity was added when clustering was performed within HLA-allele-positive subsets. For co-occurrence clustering, repertoires with fewer than 30,000 or more than 120,000 public chains were excluded, along with roughly five repertoires with anomalous nucleotide sharing. Held by TCRdb, this immuneACCESS table contains in-frame sequences only and omits some clones. Under half of the omission traces to an unresolved V gene where checked; the cause of the rest is unknown. V and J calls plus clone size are reproduced from that table; the DNA served to infer D and trimming. The sample table records roughly 63,000 clones; roughly 71% of these occur just once. The leading ten clones occupy around 27% of the sample.

The cohort was made up of under 800 healthy bone marrow donors. At the time of sampling, all cohort members were nominally healthy, though unrecorded immune exposures were likely present. The donor tested CMV seropositive and was one of the 289 seropositive cohort members. A peripheral blood sample was provided by each donor, and peripheral blood mononuclear cells were used for TCR beta sequencing. Genomic DNA was extracted from the blood cell samples with the Qiagen DNeasy Blood Extraction Kit. Recombination linked TRBV7-3 to TRBJ2-7; the junction holds 11 bases that match TRBD2. Sequenced: PBMCs. This clonotype originated in a man in his forties or fifties in good health and CMV-seropositive. The CDR3 here reads CASSTTSGLAVSEQYF. The sequenced DNA: TGTGCCAGCAGCACGACTTCGGGACTAGCGGTATCCGAGCAGTACTTC. This CDR3, with the reference TRBV7-3 and TRBJ2-7 proteins standing in past its ends, gives the full variable domain GAGVSQTPSNKVTEKGKYVELRCDPISGHTALYWYRQSLGQGPEFLIYFQGTGAADDSGLPNDRFFAVRPEGSVSTLKIQRTERGDSAVYLCASSTTSGLAVSEQYFGPGTRLTVT.